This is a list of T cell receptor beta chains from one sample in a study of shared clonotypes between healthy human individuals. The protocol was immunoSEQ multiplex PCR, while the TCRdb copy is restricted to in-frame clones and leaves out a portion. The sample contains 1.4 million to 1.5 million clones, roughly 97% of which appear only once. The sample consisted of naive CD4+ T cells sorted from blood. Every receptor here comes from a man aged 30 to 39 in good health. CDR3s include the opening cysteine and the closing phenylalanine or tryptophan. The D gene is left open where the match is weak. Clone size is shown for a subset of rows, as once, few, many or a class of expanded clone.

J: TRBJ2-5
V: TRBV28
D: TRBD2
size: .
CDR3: CASSFRGRGEETQYF
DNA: TGTGCCAGCAGTTTTCGCGGGAGGGGGGAGGAGACCCAGTACTTC

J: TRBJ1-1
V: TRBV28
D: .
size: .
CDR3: CASSLQGGTEAFF
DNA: TGTGCCAGCAGTCTCCAGGGAGGTACTGAAGCTTTCTTT

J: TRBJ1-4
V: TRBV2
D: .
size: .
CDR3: CASSDRTQQNEKLFF
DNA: TGTGCCAGCAGTGACAGGACCCAGCAAAATGAAAAACTGTTTTTT

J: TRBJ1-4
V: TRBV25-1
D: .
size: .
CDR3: CASSPFRGDEKLFF
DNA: TGTGCCAGCAGTCCGTTTCGGGGGGATGAAAAACTGTTTTTT

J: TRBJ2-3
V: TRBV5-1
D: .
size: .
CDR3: CASSFLQSSGTDTQYF
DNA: TGCGCCAGCAGCTTTTTGCAGTCCTCGGGCACAGATACGCAGTATTTT

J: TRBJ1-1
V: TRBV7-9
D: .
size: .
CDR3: CASSPPMGVYTEAFF
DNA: TGTGCCAGCAGCCCTCCCATGGGGGTATACACTGAAGCTTTCTTT

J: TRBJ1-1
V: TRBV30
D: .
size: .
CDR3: CAWSIYGGTEAFF
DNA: TGTGCCTGGAGTATATACGGGGGCACTGAAGCTTTCTTT

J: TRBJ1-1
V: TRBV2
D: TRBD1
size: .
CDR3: CASSHDRGTEAFF
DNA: TGTGCCAGCAGTCACGACAGGGGCACTGAAGCTTTCTTT

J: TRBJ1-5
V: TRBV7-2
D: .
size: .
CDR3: CASSLTVNQPQHF
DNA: TGTGCCAGCAGCTTGACAGTCAATCAGCCCCAGCATTTT

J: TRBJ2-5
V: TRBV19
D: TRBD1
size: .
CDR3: CASSLRTGEPWGTQYF
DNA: TGTGCCAGTAGTCTACGGACAGGGGAGCCCTGGGGGACCCAGTACTTC

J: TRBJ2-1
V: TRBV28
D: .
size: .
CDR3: CASSLWGSSYNEQFF
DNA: TGTGCCAGCAGTTTATGGGGTAGCTCCTACAATGAGCAGTTCTTC

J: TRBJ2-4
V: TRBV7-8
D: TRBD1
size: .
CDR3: CASSWDRGDKNIQYF
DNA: TGTGCCAGCAGCTGGGACAGGGGGGACAAAAACATTCAGTACTTC

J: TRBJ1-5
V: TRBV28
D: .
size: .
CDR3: CASSFRGHQPQHF
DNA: TGTGCCAGCAGTTTCCGCGGTCATCAGCCCCAGCATTTT

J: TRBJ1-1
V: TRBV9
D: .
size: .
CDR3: CASSVGPLNTEAFF
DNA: TGTGCCAGCAGCGTGGGACCTTTGAACACTGAAGCTTTCTTT

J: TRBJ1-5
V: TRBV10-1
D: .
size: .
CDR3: CASSEGVHQPQHF
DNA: TGCGCCAGCAGTGAGGGTGTACATCAGCCCCAGCATTTT

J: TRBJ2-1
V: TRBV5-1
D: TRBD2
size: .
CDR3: CASSLLAGAYNEQFF
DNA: TGCGCCAGCAGCCTGCTAGCGGGAGCCTACAATGAGCAGTTCTTC

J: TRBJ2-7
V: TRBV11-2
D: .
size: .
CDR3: CASSEDALYDEQYF
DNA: TGTGCCAGCAGCGAAGATGCGCTGTATGACGAGCAGTACTTC

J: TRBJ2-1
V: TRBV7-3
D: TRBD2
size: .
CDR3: CASSLLAGGDYNEQFF
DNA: TGTGCCAGCAGCTTACTGGCGGGAGGGGACTACAATGAGCAGTTCTTC

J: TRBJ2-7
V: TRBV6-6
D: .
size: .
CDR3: CASTVLTGTPEQYF
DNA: TGTGCCAGCACTGTCTTGACCGGGACGCCCGAGCAGTACTTC

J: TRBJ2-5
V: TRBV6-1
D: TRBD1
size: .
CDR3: CASSRTGVETQYF
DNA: TGTGCCAGCAGTCGGACAGGGGTAGAGACCCAGTACTTC

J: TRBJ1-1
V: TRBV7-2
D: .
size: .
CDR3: CASSLEVPPFMNTEAFF
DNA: TGTGCCAGCAGCTTAGAGGTGCCCCCCTTCATGAACACTGAAGCTTTCTTT

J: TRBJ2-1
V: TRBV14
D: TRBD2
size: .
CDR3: CASSQDFTSGYNEQFF
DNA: TGTGCCAGCAGCCAAGATTTTACTAGCGGATACAATGAGCAGTTCTTC

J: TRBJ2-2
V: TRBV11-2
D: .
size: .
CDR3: CASSYTSWTGELFF
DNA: TGTGCCAGCAGCTATACTAGCTGGACCGGGGAGCTGTTTTTT

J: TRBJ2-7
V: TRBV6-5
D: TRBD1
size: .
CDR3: CASSRRDRDYEQYF
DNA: TGTGCCAGCAGTCGACGGGACAGGGACTACGAGCAGTACTTC

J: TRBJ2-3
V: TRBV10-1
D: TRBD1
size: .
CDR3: CASSESQGYTQYF
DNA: TGCGCCAGCAGTGAGTCACAGGGGTATACGCAGTATTTT

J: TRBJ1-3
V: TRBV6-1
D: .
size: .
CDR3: CASSPDRGPGNTIYF
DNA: TGTGCCAGCAGCCCGGACAGAGGCCCTGGAAACACCATATATTTT

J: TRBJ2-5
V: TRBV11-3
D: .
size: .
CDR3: CASSLGFQETQYF
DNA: TGTGCCAGCAGCTTAGGATTCCAAGAGACCCAGTACTTC

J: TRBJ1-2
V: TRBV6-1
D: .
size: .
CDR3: CASSEARSFYGYTF
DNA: TGTGCCAGCAGTGAAGCTCGCAGCTTCTATGGCTACACCTTC

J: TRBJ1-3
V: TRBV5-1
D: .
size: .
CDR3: CASSLAGTDSGNTIYF
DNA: TGCGCCAGCAGCTTGGCCGGGACGGATTCTGGAAACACCATATATTTT

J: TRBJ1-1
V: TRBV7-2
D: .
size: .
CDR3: CASSSLRTEAFF
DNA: TGTGCCAGCAGCTCGCTCCGGACTGAAGCTTTCTTT

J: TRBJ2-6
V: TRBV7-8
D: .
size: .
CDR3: CASSPRREASSGANVLTF
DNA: TGTGCCAGCAGCCCCCGTAGGGAGGCTAGCTCTGGGGCCAACGTCCTGACTTTC

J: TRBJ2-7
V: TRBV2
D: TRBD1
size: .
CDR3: CASRLQGISYEQYF
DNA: TGTGCCAGCAGACTACAGGGGATCTCCTACGAGCAGTACTTC

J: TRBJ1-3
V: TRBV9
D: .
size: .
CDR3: CASTARAGNTIYF
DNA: TGTGCCAGCACGGCCAGGGCAGGAAACACCATATATTTT

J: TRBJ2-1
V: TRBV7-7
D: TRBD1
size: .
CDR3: CASSPQGAYNEQFF
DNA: TGTGCCAGCAGCCCACAGGGGGCGTACAATGAGCAGTTCTTC

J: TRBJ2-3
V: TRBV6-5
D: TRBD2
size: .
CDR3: CASRALAGGTDTQYF
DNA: TGTGCCAGCAGAGCCCTAGCGGGGGGCACAGATACGCAGTATTTT

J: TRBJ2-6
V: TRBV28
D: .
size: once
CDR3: CASSKIGAGANVLTF
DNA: TGTGCCAGCAGCAAAATCGGGGCTGGGGCCAACGTCCTGACTTTC

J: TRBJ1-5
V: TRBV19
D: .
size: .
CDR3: CASREQGNQPQHF
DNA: TGTGCCAGTAGAGAACAGGGTAATCAGCCCCAGCATTTT

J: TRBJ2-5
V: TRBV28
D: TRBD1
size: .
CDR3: CASSSAPGQGQETQYF
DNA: TGTGCCAGCAGTTCAGCGCCGGGACAGGGCCAAGAGACCCAGTACTTC

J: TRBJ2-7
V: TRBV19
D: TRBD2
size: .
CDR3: CASSILAGGSYEQYF
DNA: TGTGCCAGTAGTATTTTAGCGGGAGGGTCCTACGAGCAGTACTTC

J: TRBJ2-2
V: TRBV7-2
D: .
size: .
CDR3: CASRYGGDTGELFF
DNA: TGTGCCAGCAGGTACGGAGGGGACACCGGGGAGCTGTTTTTT

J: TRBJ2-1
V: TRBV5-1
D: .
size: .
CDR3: CASSLAGSDEQFF
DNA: TGCGCCAGCAGCTTAGCCGGGAGTGATGAGCAGTTCTTC

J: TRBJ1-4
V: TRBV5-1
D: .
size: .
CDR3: CASSLKGTEEEKLFF
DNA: TGCGCCAGCAGCTTAAAAGGGACCGAGGAGGAAAAACTGTTTTTT

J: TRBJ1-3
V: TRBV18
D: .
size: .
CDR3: CASSPWTNTGNTIYF
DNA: TGTGCCAGCTCACCTTGGACAAACACTGGAAACACCATATATTTT

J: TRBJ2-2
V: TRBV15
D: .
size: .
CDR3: CATSRDLINTGELFF
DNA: TGTGCCACCAGCAGAGATTTGATCAACACCGGGGAGCTGTTTTTT

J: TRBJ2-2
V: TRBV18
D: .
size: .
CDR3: CASHPASVTGELFF
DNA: TGTGCCAGCCACCCCGCCAGTGTAACCGGGGAGCTGTTTTTT

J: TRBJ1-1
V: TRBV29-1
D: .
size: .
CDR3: CSGSRDGKEAFF
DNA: TGCAGCGGAAGCCGGGACGGAAAAGAAGCTTTCTTT

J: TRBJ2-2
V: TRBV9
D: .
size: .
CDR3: CASSLFAGPNTGELFF
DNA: TGTGCCAGCAGCTTATTCGCGGGCCCAAACACCGGGGAGCTGTTTTTT

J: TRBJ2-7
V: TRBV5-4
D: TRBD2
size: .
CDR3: CASRTGTSFYYEQYF
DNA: TGTGCCAGCAGGACCGGGACTAGTTTTTACTACGAGCAGTACTTC

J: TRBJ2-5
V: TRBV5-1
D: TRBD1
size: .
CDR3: CASRSVARTGWGETQYF
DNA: TGCGCCAGCAGGAGTGTGGCCCGGACAGGGTGGGGGGAGACCCAGTACTTC

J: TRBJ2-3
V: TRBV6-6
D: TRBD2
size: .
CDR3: CASSLLAGVSDTQYF
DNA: TGTGCCAGCAGTTTGCTAGCGGGAGTATCAGATACGCAGTATTTT

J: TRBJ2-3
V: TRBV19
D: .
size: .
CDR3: CASSGVWAGTQYF
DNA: TGTGCCAGTAGTGGGGTTTGGGCCGGTACGCAGTATTTT

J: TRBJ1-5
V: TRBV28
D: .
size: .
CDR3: CASSLWEGDQPQHF
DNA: TGTGCCAGCAGTTTATGGGAGGGGGATCAGCCCCAGCATTTT

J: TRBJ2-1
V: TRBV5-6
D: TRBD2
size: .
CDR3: CASSSPPLAGGNNNEQFF
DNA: TGTGCCAGCAGCTCCCCCCCGCTAGCGGGAGGAAACAACAATGAGCAGTTCTTC

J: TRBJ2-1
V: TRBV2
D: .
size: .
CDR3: CASSWRGHNEQFF
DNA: TGTGCCAGCAGCTGGAGGGGGCACAATGAGCAGTTCTTC

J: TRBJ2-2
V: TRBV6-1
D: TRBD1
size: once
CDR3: CASSGPGQLTGELFF
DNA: TGTGCCAGCAGTGGACCGGGACAGCTCACCGGGGAGCTGTTTTTT